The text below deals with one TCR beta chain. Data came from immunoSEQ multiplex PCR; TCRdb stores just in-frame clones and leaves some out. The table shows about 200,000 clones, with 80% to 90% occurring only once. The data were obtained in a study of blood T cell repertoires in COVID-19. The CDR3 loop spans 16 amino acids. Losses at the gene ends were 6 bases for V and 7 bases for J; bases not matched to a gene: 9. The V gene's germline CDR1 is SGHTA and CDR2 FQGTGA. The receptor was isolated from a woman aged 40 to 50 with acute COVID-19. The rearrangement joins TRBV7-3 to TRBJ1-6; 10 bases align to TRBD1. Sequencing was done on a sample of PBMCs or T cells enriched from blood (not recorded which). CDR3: CASRETGGLGNSPLHF. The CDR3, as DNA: TGTGCCAGCAGGGAGACAGGGGGCTTGGGAAATTCACCCCTCCACTTT.